This TCR beta chain comes out of a study of T cells in tuberculosis. Study background: This South African cohort compared adolescents with or without latent tuberculosis against adults with active tuberculosis. Study-wide results and limits: Shorter CDR3-alpha in active tuberculosis partly drove smaller distances. Smaller distances to GMM-specific TCRs suggested their expansion in active tuberculosis. Selection depended on which cryopreserved specimens were available.

The junction had 3 bases not matched to a gene; V was cut back by 6 bases and J by 5 bases. Germline V gene sequence: CDR1 MGHRA, CDR2 YSYEKL. This CDR3 contains 15 residues. A note on this clone: The antigen is unknown.

This table comes from immunoSEQ multiplex PCR, and its TCRdb copy is limited to in-frame clones, with some not included. The repertoire holds 25,000 to 35,000 clones, with more than 85% as singletons. This chain joins TRBV4-1 and TRBJ2-1, with TRBD2 matching over 14 bases. The source material was PBMCs. The receptor's source is a donor aged 5-35 years with latent tuberculosis or without tuberculosis infection. This CDR3 is CASRRGLAGDNEQFF. The CDR3, as DNA: TGCGCCAGCAGGCGGGGACTAGCGGGGGACAATGAGCAGTTCTTC.